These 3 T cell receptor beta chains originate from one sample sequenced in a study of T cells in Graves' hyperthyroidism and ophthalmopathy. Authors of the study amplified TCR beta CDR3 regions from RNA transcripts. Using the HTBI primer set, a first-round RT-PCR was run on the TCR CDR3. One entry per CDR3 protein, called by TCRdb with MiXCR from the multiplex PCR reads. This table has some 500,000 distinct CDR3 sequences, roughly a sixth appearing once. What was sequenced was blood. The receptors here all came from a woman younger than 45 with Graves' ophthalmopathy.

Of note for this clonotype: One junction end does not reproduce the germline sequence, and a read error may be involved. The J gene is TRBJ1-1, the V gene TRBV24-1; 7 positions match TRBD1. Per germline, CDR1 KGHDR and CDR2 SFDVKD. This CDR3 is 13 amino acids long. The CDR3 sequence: CATTDRANSEAFF. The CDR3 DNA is TGTGCCACCACCGACAGGGCGAACTCTGAAGCTTTCTTT.

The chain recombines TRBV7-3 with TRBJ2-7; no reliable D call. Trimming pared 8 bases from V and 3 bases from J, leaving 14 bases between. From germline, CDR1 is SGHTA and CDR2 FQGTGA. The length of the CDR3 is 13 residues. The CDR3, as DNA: TGTGCCAGCGGCACCACGGACGGCTACGAGCAGTACTTC. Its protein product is CASGTTDGYEQYF.

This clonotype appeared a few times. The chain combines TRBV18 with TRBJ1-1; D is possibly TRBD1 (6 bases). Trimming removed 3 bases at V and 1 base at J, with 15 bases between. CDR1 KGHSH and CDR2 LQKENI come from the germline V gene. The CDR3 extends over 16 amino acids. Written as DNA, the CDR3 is TGTGCCAGCTCACCCCCCCGGGGGGCGAGGAACACTGAAGCTTTCTTT. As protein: CASSPPRGARNTEAFF. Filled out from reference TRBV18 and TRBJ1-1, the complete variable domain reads NAGVMQNPRHLVRRRGQEARLRCSPMKGHSHVYWYRQLPEEGLKFMVYLQKENIIDESGMPKERFSAEFPKEGPSILRIQQVVRGDSAAYFCASSPPRGARNTEAFFGQGTRLTVV.